This TCR beta chain was found in a study of T cell responses to AZD1222 COVID-19 vaccine. The method was immunoSEQ multiplex PCR; TCRdb's version includes in-frame clones alone and lacks a portion of them. Seen here are around 110,000 clones, 90% observed once, and the top ten hold 8%. CDR3 length: 15 residues. Germline V lookup: CDR1 MNHEY, CDR2 SVGEGT. The V gene lost 4 bases and the J gene lost 1 base, with 13 bases spanning the gap. Sequenced here: peripheral blood, sampled 28 days after the second AZD1222 dose. This receptor was identified in an adult who received the AZD1222 COVID-19 vaccine. J is TRBJ1-1 and V is TRBV6-2 or TRBV6-3, with D possibly being TRBD1 (5 bases). The CDR3 region is CASSWGGTENTEAFF. The CDR3 bases are TGTGCCAGCAGTTGGGGAGGGACGGAGAACACTGAAGCTTTCTTT.